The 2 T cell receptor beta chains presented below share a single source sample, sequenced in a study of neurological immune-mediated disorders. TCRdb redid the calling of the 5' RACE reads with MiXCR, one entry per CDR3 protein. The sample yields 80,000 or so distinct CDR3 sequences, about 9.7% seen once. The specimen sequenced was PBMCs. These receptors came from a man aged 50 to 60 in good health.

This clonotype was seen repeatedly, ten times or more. Written as DNA, the CDR3 is TGTGCCAGCAGTCCGAGGGGAATAGACACTGAAGCTTTCTTT. It encodes CASSPRGIDTEAFF. The V and J genes are TRBV7-9 and TRBJ1-1; TRBD1 might be the D (5 bases). The germline gives CDR1 SEHNR, CDR2 FQNEAQ (reference sequence). This CDR3 contains 14 residues. Trimming took off 6 bases at V and 3 bases at J, with 14 bases between the two ends.

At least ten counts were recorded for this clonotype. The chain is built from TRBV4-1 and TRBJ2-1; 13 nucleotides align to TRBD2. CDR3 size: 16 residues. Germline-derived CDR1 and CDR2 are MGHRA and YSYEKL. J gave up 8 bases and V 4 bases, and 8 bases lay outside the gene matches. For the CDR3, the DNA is TGCGCCAGCAGCCCCGCCGGACTAGCGGGAGTCGATGAGCAGTTCTTC. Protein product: CASSPAGLAGVDEQFF.